This paragraph reports one T cell receptor beta chain. Its target is not known. The data are from a study of T cell responses to AZD1222 COVID-19 vaccine. Study conclusions and caveats: Samples come after the peak T cell response, not at day 14.

The table came from immunoSEQ multiplex PCR; TCRdb's copy has only in-frame clones and leaves some out. The sample lists 100,000 to 120,000 clones, about 85% seen once, with approximately 3% in the top ten. This TCR derives from an adult in good health. The sequencing used peripheral blood, collected on day 0 of AZD1222 vaccination.

For the CDR3, the DNA is TGTGCCAGCCTTAGCGCCGAGATGAACGACGAGCAGTACTTC. Residues: CASLSAEMNDEQYF. V usage is TRBV6-4 and J usage is TRBJ2-7, with D possibly being TRBD2 (5 bases). This CDR3 is 14 amino acids long. Trimming removed 8 bases at V and 5 bases at J, with 19 bases between. Germline V gene sequence: CDR1 MRHNA, CDR2 SNTAGT.